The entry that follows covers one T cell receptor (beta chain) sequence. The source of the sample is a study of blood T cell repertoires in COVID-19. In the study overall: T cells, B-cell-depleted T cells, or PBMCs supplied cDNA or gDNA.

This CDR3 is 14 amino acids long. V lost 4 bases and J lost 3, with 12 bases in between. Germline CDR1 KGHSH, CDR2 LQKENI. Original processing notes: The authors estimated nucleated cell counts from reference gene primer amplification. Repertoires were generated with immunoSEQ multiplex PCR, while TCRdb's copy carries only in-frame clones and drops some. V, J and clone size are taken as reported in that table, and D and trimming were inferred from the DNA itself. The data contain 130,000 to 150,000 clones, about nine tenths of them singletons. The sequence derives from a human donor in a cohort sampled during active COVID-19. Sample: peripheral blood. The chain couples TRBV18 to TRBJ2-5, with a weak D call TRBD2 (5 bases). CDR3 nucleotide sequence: TGTGCCAGCTCACAGAATTTCGGGGAAGAGACCCAGTACTTC. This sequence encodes CASSQNFGEETQYF.